This T cell receptor beta chain was found in a study of blood T cell repertoires in COVID-19. The wider study: Samples taken during acute and convalescent COVID-19 were collected in the United States, Italy and Spain.

During active infection, Seattle patients enrolled and were then monitored through disease. Original methodology: For nucleated cells, counts were estimated from reference gene primer amplification. The method was immunoSEQ multiplex PCR; TCRdb's version includes in-frame clones alone and lacks a portion of them. That table furnishes V, J and clone size, whereas the DNA furnished D and trimming. The table records fewer than 350,000 clones, approximately 90% of them present only once. This sequence originates from a woman aged 60-75 years with COVID-19, enrolled during active disease. Sequenced input: peripheral blood.

The CDR3 reads CASSSTGGDEQFF. The CDR3 region has the DNA TGTGCCAGCAGCTCAACAGGGGGCGATGAGCAGTTCTTC. The J gene is TRBJ2-1, the V gene TRBV7-3, with 9 positions matching TRBD1. The CDR3 is 13 residues long. The germline gives CDR1 SGHTA, CDR2 FQGTGA. After removal of 4 bases from V and 8 bases from J, the junction contained 3 bases not matched to a gene.